This TCR beta chain was found in a study of T-cell reconstitution after alpha-beta-depleted transplantation in children. Germline V lookup: CDR1 SGHRS, CDR2 YFSETQ. V shed 7 bases and J shed 5 bases, with 13 bases lying between them. CDR3 length: 12 amino acids. Study findings and constraints: Day-60 TCRbeta diversity that was high in some patients was derived from surviving recipient T cells and thymic progenitors. T-cell counts and diversity at one year post-transplant came mainly from newly produced T cells. Expanded graft clones, several hundred of them, were reportedly the source of alpha-beta T cells about two months after transplant.

For TCRbeta, the library was prepared with unique molecular identifiers. TCRdb analysed the PCR reads with MiXCR anew, one entry per CDR3 protein. Among roughly 490,000 distinct CDR3 sequences, about an eighth were seen once, and the ten largest hold less than 15%. In its sample, this clonotype was seen many times. Its specificity is unknown. The clonotype was recovered from a female patient aged 2 to 10 who had a stem cell transplant for aplastic anemia, so the T cells may come from the graft donor. V is TRBV5-1 and J is TRBJ2-7; a possible D gene is TRBD1 (6 bases). This material consisted of PBMCs, mostly from graft donor cells, taken 180 days after TCRalphabeta/CD19-depleted stem cell transplant. Here the CDR3 DNA reads TGCGCCAGCTCTGCACAGGGCCACGAGCAGTACTTC. It yields the protein CASSAQGHEQYF. The full variable domain, its missing parts supplied by reference TRBV5-1 and TRBJ2-7, is KAGVTQTPRYLIKTRGQQVTLSCSPISGHRSVSWYQQTPGQGLQFLFEYFSETQRNKGNFPGRFSGRQFSNSRSEMNVSTLELGDSALYLCASSAQGHEQYFGPGTRLTVT.